This TCR beta chain was observed in a study of CD8+ T cells in alopecia areata. This clone was recorded only once. Once RNA had been extracted, it was reverse transcribed into cDNA to act as the sequencing template. Profiled with immunoSEQ multiplex PCR; TCRdb holds only in-frame clones, not every one. The data hold approximately 180,000 clones, with around 50% observed a single time. V lost 1 base to trimming and J lost 3 bases, with 9 bases between them. The CDR3 sequence is 15 residues long. The germline CDR1 and CDR2 sequences are MGHRA and YSYEKL. The chain recombines TRBV4-1 with TRBJ1-4, with D perhaps TRBD1 (5 bases). Sequenced material: CD4+ T cells sorted from blood, taken at week 0. The origin of this receptor is a human donor with alopecia areata. CDR3 residues: CASSQGSRANEKLFF. Written as DNA, the CDR3 is TGCGCCAGCAGCCAAGGGTCCAGGGCTAATGAAAAACTGTTTTTT.